This T cell receptor (beta chain) appears in the sequencing data of a study of T cell responses to AZD1222 COVID-19 vaccine. Study-level findings and limits: The repertoires were collected only after the peak T cell response. It should be noted that donors were predominantly white British and more often female, and clonal diversity was possibly underestimated. Vaccination with two AZD1222 doses was followed by a rise in Spike-specific TCR breadth and depth.

For this clone: Its antigen is unidentified.

This table comes from immunoSEQ multiplex PCR, and its TCRdb copy is limited to in-frame clones, with some not included. The sample yields roughly 120,000 clones, roughly 87% seen once. V lost 3 bases, J lost 3 bases, and 7 bases stayed unmatched. Germline loops: CDR1 SEHNR, CDR2 FQNEAQ (reference sequence). The CDR3 runs 17 residues. Material: peripheral blood, obtained 28 days after the second AZD1222 dose. The sequence derives from an adult who received the AZD1222 COVID-19 vaccine. The chain combines TRBV7-9 with TRBJ2-2; 10 positions match TRBD1. CDR3 sequence: CASSLGMDRGDTGELFF. CDR3 coding DNA: TGTGCCAGCAGCTTGGGCATGGACAGGGGGGACACCGGGGAGCTGTTTTTT.